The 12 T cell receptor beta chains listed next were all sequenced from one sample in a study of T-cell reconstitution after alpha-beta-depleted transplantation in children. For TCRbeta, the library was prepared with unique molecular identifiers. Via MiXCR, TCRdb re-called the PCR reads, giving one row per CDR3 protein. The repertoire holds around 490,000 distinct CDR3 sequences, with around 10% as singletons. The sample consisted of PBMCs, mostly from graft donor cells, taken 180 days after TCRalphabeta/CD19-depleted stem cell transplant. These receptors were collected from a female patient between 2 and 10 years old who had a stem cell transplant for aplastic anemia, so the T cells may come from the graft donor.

CDR3 sequence reads: CASTPRHSGSREQFF. The CDR3 coding sequence is TGTGCCAGCACCCCTAGGCATAGCGGGAGTCGAGAGCAGTTCTTC. The chain recombines TRBV11-3 with TRBJ2-1; 9 bases are a match to TRBD2. Unmatched junction bases numbered 14, after V lost 7 bases and J lost 10 bases. Germline-derived CDR1 and CDR2 are SGHNT and YENEEA. This CDR3 is 15 amino acids long.

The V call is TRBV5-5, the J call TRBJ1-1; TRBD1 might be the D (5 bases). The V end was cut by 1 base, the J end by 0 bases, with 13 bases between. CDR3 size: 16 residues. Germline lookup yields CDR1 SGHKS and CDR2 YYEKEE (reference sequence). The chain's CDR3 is CASSLSVGALNTEAFF. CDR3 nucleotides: TGTGCCAGCAGCTTGTCCGTCGGGGCCCTGAACACTGAAGCTTTCTTT.

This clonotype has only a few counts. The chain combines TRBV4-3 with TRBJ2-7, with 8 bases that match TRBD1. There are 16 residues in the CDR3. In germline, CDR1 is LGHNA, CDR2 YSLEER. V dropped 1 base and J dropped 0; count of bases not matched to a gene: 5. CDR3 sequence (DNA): TGCGCCAGCAGCCAAGGGGTTGGACAGGGCTCCTACGAGCAGTACTTC. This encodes CASSQGVGQGSYEQYF.

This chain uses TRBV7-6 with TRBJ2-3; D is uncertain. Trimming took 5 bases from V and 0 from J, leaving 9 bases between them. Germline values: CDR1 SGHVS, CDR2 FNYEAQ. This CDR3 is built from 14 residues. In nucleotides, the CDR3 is TGTGCCAGCAGCCCTAGTCCTAGCACAGATACGCAGTATTTT. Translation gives CASSPSPSTDTQYF.

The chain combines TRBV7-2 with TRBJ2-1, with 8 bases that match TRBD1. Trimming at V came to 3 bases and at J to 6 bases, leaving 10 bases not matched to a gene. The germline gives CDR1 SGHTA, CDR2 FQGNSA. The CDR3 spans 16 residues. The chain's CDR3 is CASSFVWTGYLNEQFF. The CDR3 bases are TGTGCCAGCAGCTTCGTCTGGACAGGGTACCTCAATGAGCAGTTCTTC.

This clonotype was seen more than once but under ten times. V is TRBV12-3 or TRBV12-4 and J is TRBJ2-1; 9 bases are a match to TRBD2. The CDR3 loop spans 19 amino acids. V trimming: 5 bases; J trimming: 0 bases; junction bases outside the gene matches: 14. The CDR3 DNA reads TGTGCCAGCAGTCCGCCACCTAGCGGGATTCCCAGCTCCTACAATGAGCAGTTCTTC. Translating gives CASSPPPSGIPSSYNEQFF.

The DNA for the CDR3 is TGTGCCAGCTTAGCCGGGACAGTTTCAACCGGGGAGCTGTTTTTT. It translates to CASLAGTVSTGELFF. V is TRBV7-8 and J is TRBJ2-2, with 7 bases lining up with TRBD1. Germline V gene lookup returns CDR1 SGHVS and CDR2 FQNEAQ. There are 15 residues in the CDR3. With 8 bases clipped from V and 5 bases from J, the junction kept 11 bases outside the gene matches.

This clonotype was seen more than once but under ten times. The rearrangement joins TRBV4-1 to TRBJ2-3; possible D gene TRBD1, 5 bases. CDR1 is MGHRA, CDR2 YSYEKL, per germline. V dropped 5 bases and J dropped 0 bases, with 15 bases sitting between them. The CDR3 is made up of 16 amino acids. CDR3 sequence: CASSTGPLGSTDTQYF. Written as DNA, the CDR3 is TGCGCCAGCAGCACAGGACCCCTAGGAAGCACAGATACGCAGTATTTT.

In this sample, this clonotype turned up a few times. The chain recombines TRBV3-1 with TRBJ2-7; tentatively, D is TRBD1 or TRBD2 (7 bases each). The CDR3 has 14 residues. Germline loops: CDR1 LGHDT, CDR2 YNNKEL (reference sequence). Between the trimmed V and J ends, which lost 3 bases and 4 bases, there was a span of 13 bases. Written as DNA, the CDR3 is TGTGCCAGCAGCCAGCCAGGGGGAGGGTACGAGCAGTACTTC. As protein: CASSQPGGGYEQYF.

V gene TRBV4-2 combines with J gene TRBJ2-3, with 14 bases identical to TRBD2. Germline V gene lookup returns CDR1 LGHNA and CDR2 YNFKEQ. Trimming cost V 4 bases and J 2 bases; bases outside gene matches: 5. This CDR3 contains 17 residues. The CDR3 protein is CASSRVTSGGATDTQYF. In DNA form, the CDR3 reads TGTGCCAGCAGCCGGGTGACTAGCGGGGGGGCCACAGATACGCAGTATTTT.

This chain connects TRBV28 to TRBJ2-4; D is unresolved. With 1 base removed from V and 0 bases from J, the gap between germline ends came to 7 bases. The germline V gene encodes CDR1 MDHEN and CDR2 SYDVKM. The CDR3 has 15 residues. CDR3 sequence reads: CASSLFNRAKNIQYF. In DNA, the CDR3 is TGTGCCAGCAGTTTATTCAACCGAGCCAAAAACATTCAGTACTTC.

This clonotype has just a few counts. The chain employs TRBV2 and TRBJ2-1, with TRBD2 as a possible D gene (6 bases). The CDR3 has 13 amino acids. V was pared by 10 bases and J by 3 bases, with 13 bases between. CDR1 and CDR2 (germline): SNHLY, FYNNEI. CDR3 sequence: CATLPGDYNEQFF. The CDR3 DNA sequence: TGTGCCACCCTCCCGGGAGACTACAATGAGCAGTTCTTC.